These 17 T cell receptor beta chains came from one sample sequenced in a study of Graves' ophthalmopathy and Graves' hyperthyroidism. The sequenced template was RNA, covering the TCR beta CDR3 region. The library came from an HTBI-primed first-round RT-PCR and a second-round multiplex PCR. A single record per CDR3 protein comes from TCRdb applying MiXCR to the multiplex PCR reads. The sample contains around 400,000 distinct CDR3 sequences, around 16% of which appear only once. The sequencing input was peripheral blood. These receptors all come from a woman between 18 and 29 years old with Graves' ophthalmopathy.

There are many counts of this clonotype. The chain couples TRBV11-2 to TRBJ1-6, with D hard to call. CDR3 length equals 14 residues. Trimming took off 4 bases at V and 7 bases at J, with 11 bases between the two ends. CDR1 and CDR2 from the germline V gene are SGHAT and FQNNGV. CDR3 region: CASSWGPINSPLHF. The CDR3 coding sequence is TGTGCCAGCAGCTGGGGTCCGATCAATTCACCCCTCCACTTT.

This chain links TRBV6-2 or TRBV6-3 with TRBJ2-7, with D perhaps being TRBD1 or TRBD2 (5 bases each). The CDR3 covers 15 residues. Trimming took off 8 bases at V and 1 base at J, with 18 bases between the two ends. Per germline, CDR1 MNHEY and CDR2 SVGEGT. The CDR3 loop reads CASEGIDSLSYEQYF. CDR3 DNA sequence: TGTGCCAGCGAGGGGATTGACAGTCTGTCCTACGAGCAGTACTTC.

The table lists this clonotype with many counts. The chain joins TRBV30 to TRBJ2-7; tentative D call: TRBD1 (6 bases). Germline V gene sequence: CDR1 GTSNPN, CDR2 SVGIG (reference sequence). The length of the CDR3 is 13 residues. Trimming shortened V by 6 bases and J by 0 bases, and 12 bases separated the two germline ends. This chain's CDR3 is CACKRDISYEQYF. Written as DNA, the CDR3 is TGTGCCTGTAAACGGGACATCTCCTACGAGCAGTACTTC.

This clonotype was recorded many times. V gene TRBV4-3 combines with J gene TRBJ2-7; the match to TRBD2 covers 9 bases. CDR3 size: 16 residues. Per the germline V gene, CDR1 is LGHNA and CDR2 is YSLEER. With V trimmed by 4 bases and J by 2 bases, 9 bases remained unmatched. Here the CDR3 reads CASSRSGGSSPYEQYF. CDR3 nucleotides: TGCGCCAGCAGCCGGAGCGGGGGGTCCTCCCCCTACGAGCAGTACTTC.

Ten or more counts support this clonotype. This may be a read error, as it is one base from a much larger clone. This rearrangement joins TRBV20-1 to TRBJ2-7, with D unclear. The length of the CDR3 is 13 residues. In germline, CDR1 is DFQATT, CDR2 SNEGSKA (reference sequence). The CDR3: CSARGISTYGQYF. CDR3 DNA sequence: TGCAGTGCTAGAGGGATCTCCACCTACGGGCAGTACTTC.

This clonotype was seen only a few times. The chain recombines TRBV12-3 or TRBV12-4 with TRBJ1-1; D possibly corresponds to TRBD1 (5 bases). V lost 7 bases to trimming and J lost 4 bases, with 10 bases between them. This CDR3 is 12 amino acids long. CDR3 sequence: CASTQGVTEAFF. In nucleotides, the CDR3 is TGTGCCAGCACTCAGGGTGTCACTGAAGCTTTCTTT.

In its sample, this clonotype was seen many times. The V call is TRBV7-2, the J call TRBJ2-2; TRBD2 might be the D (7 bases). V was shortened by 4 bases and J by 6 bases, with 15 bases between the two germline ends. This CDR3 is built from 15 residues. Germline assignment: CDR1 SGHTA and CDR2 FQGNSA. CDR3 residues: CASSWGGRFSGELFF. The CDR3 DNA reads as TGTGCCAGCAGCTGGGGGGGCAGGTTTTCCGGGGAGCTGTTTTTT.

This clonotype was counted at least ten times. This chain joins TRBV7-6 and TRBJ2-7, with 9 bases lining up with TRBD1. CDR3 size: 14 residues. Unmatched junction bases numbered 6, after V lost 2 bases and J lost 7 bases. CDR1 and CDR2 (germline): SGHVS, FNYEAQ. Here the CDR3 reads CASSLLRDREEQYF. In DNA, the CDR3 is TGTGCCAGCAGCTTACTCCGGGACAGGGAAGAGCAGTACTTC.

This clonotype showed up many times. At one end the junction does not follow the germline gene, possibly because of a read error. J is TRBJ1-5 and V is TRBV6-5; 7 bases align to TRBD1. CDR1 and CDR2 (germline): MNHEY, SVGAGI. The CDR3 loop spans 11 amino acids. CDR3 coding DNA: TGTGCCAGCAGTACCGGGACAGCAACTTCATTT. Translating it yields CASSTGTATSF.

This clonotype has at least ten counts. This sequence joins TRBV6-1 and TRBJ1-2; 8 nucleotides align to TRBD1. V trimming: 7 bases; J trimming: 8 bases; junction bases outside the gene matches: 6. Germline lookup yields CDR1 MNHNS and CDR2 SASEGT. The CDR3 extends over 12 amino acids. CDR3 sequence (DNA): TGTGCCAGCACCGGACAGGGCGGGGGCTACACCTTC. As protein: CASTGQGGGYTF.

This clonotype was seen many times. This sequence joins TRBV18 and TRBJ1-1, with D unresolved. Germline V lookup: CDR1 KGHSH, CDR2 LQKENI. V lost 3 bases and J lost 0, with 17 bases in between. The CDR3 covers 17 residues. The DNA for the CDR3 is TGTGCCAGCTCACCGGCCGGGGAGGACGGCATGAACACTGAAGCTTTCTTT. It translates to CASSPAGEDGMNTEAFF. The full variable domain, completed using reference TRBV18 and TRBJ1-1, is NAGVMQNPRHLVRRRGQEARLRCSPMKGHSHVYWYRQLPEEGLKFMVYLQKENIIDESGMPKERFSAEFPKEGPSILRIQQVVRGDSAAYFCASSPAGEDGMNTEAFFGQGTRLTVV.

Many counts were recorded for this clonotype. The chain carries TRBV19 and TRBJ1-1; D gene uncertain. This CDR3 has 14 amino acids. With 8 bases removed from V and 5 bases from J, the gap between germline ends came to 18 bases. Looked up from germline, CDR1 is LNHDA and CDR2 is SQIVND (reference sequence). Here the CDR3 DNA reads TGTGCCAGTCGGGTCGCCCCAGGATCGACTGAAGCTTTCTTT. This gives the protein CASRVAPGSTEAFF.

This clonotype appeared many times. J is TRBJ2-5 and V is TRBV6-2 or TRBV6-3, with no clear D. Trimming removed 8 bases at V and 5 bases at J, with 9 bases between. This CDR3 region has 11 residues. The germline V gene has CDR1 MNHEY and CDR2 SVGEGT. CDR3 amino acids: CASLERETQYF. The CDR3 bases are TGTGCCAGCCTGGAAAGGGAGACCCAGTACTTC.

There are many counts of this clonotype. The CDR3 protein is CASSAAPHIQETQYF. The CDR3 nucleotides are TGTGCCAGCAGTGCGGCGCCCCACATCCAAGAGACCCAGTACTTC. This chain links TRBV28 with TRBJ2-5; D uncertain. With 5 bases removed from V and 1 base from J, the gap between germline ends came to 14 bases. Germline V gene lookup returns CDR1 MDHEN and CDR2 SYDVKM. This CDR3 has 15 amino acids.

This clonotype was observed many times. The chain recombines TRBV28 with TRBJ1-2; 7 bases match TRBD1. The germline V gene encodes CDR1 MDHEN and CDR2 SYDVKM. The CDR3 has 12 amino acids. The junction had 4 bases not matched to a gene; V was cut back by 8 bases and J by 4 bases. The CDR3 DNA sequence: TGTGCCAGCCGTGACAGGGTCTATGGCTACACCTTC. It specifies CASRDRVYGYTF.

Here the CDR3 DNA reads TGTGCCTGGGAGTCCTATGGCTACACCTTC. Protein: CAWESYGYTF. The V gene is TRBV30, the J gene TRBJ1-2; D not resolved. Germline lookup yields CDR1 GTSNPN and CDR2 SVGIG (reference sequence). The CDR3 is 10 residues long. Trimming stripped 5 bases from V and 4 bases from J, with 5 bases between.

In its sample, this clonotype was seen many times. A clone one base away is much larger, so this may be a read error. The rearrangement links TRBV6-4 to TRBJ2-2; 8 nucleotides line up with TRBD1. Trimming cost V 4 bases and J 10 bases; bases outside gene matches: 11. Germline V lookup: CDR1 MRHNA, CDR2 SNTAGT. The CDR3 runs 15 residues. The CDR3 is CASSAQGAFYEELFF. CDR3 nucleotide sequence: TGTGCCAGCAGTGCCCAGGGGGCTTTTTACGAGGAGCTGTTTTTT.